The rows below give T cell receptor beta chains drawn from one sample of a study of T cell responses to AZD1222 COVID-19 vaccine. The assay was immunoSEQ multiplex PCR, and TCRdb's table has in-frame clones only and misses some. The table records 95,000 to 100,000 clones, 88% of them present only once. The sample consisted of peripheral blood, taken 28 days after the second AZD1222 dose. These receptors originate from an adult who received the AZD1222 COVID-19 vaccine. CDR3s include the opening cysteine and the closing phenylalanine or tryptophan. Fields, in order: V gene, J gene, CDR3 protein.

V: TRBV18
J: TRBJ1-5
CDR3: CASSPRAGGGDQPQHF

V: TRBV10-2
J: TRBJ1-1
CDR3: CASSERQGGSTEAFF

V: TRBV14
J: TRBJ2-3
CDR3: CASRATGAGTDTQYF

V: TRBV28
J: TRBJ2-1
CDR3: CASGARTTTNEQFF

V: TRBV7-9
J: TRBJ2-1
CDR3: CASSSPRDEQFF

V: TRBV7-8
J: TRBJ2-7
CDR3: CASSNRLAGAYEQYF

V: TRBV7-9
J: TRBJ2-7
CDR3: CASSSTSGTILYEQYF

V: TRBV4-1
J: TRBJ1-2
CDR3: CASSQGGQGADGYTF

V: TRBV5-4
J: TRBJ2-1
CDR3: CASSLQGYNEQFF

V: TRBV5-1
J: TRBJ1-1
CDR3: CASSDSRANTEAFF

V: TRBV6-1
J: TRBJ1-5
CDR3: CASSVQTARRDQPQHF

V: TRBV6-5
J: TRBJ1-2
CDR3: CASTPGAYYGYTF

V: TRBV28
J: TRBJ1-1
CDR3: CASSPPYGGNTEAFF

V: TRBV27
J: TRBJ1-4
CDR3: CASRRTGDAFFNEKLFF

V: TRBV19
J: TRBJ1-1
CDR3: CASSLARVENTEAFF

V: TRBV2
J: TRBJ1-2
CDR3: CASTRGAVDYGYTF

V: TRBV29-1
J: TRBJ1-1
CDR3: CSVVHSMNTEAFF

V: TRBV11-2
J: TRBJ2-1
CDR3: CASSLGPPKLF

V: TRBV6-6
J: TRBJ2-7
CDR3: CASSRLMAEQYF

V: TRBV3-1/TRBV3-2
J: TRBJ2-7
CDR3: CASSQRRGSYEQYF

V: TRBV19
J: TRBJ2-7
CDR3: CASSIQGYGGYSYEQYF

V: TRBV28
J: TRBJ2-2
CDR3: CASSPGGSRPGELFF

V: TRBV6-4
J: TRBJ2-1
CDR3: CASSQLAGVNNEQFF

V: TRBV7-9
J: TRBJ2-3
CDR3: CASSVGTGYTDTQYF

V: TRBV9
J: TRBJ2-1
CDR3: CASNSDGLSYNEQFF

V: TRBV6-2/TRBV6-3
J: TRBJ2-7
CDR3: CASSYTAYEQYF

V: TRBV9
J: TRBJ1-1
CDR3: CASSPTASRTEAFF

V: TRBV19
J: TRBJ2-5
CDR3: CASSMGTSGRGETQYF

V: TRBV12-5
J: TRBJ2-5
CDR3: CASGVSLRETQYF

V: TRBV3-1/TRBV3-2
J: TRBJ1-3
CDR3: CASSPEAAPYSGNTIYF

V: TRBV4-1
J: TRBJ1-1
CDR3: CASSQDRGGEAFF

V: TRBV6-5
J: TRBJ2-1
CDR3: CASSLRLAGLYEQFF

V: TRBV19
J: TRBJ2-2
CDR3: CASSMGGGATGELFF

V: TRBV6-5
J: TRBJ1-2
CDR3: CASSYGTGGHYGYTF

V: TRBV7-2
J: TRBJ1-6
CDR3: CASRPIGAFNSPLHF

V: TRBV7-8
J: TRBJ1-5
CDR3: CASSLGQVGNQPQHF

V: TRBV6-2/TRBV6-3
J: TRBJ1-1
CDR3: CASSYSGGTEAFF